This section outlines one T cell receptor beta chain sequence together with its context. Its antigen is not identified. The repertoire was sequenced with immunoSEQ multiplex PCR; TCRdb's copy has only in-frame clones and lacks some. Among tens of thousands of clones listed, approximately 88% were seen once. These data are taken from a study of T cell responses to AZD1222 COVID-19 vaccine. Per germline, CDR1 LNHDA and CDR2 SQIVND (reference sequence). Losses at the gene ends were 8 bases for V and 4 bases for J; bases not matched to a gene: 6. The CDR3 covers 14 residues. The study's findings and limits: Spike-specific TCR breadth rose after two AZD1222 doses, and depth rose as well. Mostly white British, mostly female donors; authors suggested clonal diversity may be underestimated. Seropositive at baseline were only a handful of AZD1222 recipients.

The starting material was peripheral blood, obtained 28 days after the second AZD1222 dose. The genes are TRBV19 and TRBJ1-5; 9 bases align to TRBD1. The clonotype comes from an adult who received the AZD1222 COVID-19 vaccine. CDR3 sequence reads: CASGLGTGNQPQHF. The DNA for the CDR3 is TGTGCCAGTGGCTTGGGGACAGGGAATCAGCCCCAGCATTTT.